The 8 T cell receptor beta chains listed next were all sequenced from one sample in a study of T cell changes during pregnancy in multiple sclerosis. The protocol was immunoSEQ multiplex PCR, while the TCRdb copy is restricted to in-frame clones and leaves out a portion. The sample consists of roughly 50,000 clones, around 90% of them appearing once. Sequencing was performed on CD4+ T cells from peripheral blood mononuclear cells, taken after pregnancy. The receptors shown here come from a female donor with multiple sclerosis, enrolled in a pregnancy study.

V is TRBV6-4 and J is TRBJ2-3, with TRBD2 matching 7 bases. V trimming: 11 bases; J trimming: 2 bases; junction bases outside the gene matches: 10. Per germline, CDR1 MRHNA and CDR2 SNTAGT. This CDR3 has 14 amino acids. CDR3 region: CASRTSASTDTQYF. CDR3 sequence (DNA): TGTGCCTCTCGTACTAGCGCTTCCACAGATACGCAGTATTTT.

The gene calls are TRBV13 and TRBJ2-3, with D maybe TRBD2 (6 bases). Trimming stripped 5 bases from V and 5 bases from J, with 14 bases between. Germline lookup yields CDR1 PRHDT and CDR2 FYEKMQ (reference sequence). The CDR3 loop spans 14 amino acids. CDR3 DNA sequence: TGTGCCAGCAGCCCTAGGTTAGCGGTAGATACGCAGTATTTT. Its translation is CASSPRLAVDTQYF.

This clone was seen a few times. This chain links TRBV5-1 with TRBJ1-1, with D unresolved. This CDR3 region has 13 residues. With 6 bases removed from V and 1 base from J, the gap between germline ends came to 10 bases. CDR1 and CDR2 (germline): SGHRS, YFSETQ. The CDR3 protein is CASKTHPNTEAFF. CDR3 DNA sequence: TGCGCCAGCAAAACACATCCGAACACTGAAGCTTTCTTT.

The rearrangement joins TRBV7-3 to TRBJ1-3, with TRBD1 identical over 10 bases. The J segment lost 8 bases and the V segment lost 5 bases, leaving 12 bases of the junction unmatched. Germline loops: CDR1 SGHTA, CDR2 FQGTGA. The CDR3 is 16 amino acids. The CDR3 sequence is CASSEDRGRPGHTIYF. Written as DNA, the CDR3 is TGTGCCAGCAGCGAAGACAGGGGGCGACCGGGTCACACCATATATTTT.

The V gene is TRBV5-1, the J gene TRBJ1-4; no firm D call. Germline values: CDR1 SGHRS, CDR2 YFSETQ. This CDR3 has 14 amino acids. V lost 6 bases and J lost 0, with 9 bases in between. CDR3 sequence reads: CASTADSTNEKLFF. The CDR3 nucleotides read TGCGCCAGCACCGCCGACTCAACTAATGAAAAACTGTTTTTT.

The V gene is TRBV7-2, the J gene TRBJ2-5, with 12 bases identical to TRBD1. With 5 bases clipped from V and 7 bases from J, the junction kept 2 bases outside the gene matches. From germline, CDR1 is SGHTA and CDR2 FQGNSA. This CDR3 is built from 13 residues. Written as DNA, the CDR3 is TGTGCCAGCAGCCCGGGACAGGGGGCGACCCAGTACTTC. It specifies CASSPGQGATQYF.

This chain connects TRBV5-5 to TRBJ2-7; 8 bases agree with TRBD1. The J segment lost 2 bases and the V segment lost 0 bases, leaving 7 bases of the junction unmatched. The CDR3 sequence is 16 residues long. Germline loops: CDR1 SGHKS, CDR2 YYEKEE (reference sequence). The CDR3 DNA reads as TGTGCCAGCAGCTTGGTTGTGCGCAGGGGGCCCTACGAGCAGTACTTC. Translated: CASSLVVRRGPYEQYF. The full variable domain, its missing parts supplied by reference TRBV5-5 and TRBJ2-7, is DAGVTQSPTHLIKTRGQQVTLRCSPISGHKSVSWYQQVLGQGPQFIFQYYEKEERGRGNFPDRFSARQFPNYSSELNVNALLLGDSALYLCASSLVVRRGPYEQYFGPGTRLTVT.

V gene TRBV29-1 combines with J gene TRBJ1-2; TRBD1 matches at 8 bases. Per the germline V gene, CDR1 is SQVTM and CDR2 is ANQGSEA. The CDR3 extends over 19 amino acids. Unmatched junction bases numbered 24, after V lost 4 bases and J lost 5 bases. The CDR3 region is CSVGPLRGTGLGGTYGYTF. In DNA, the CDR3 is TGCAGCGTTGGACCATTACGGGGGACAGGCCTGGGGGGGACTTATGGCTACACCTTC.